These 6 T cell receptor beta chains share one sample of origin, sequenced in a study of T cell responses to AZD1222 COVID-19 vaccine. The table came from immunoSEQ multiplex PCR; TCRdb's copy has only in-frame clones and leaves some out. Among about 81,000 clones listed, 90% were seen once. The sample consisted of peripheral blood, taken 28 days after the second AZD1222 dose. The receptors were gathered from an adult who received the AZD1222 COVID-19 vaccine.

The CDR3 protein is CALGSGTGELFF. For the CDR3, the DNA is TGTGCCCTAGGTTCTGGCACCGGGGAGCTGTTTTTT. V and J are TRBV25-1 and TRBJ2-2, with unresolved D. Germline lookup yields CDR1 MGHDK and CDR2 SYGVNS. This CDR3 region has 12 residues. The germline V and J ends were trimmed by 11 bases and 4 bases, with 11 bases remaining between them.

The rearrangement links TRBV5-6 to TRBJ2-5; D gene uncertain. V was trimmed by 4 bases and J by 1 base, leaving 8 bases between them. This CDR3 region has 13 residues. Germline V gene data show CDR1 as SGHDT and CDR2 as YYEEEE. The CDR3 loop reads CASSLVPQETQYF. The CDR3 nucleotides are TGTGCCAGCAGCCTCGTCCCCCAAGAGACCCAGTACTTC.

The chain joins TRBV2 to TRBJ2-7; a weak D match, TRBD2 (5 bases). Germline-derived CDR1 and CDR2 are SNHLY and FYNNEI. The ends were cut back, 4 bases at V and 4 bases at J, with 11 bases in the middle. This CDR3 contains 13 residues. The CDR3, as DNA: TGTGCCAGCAGTGGGGCGGGCTTATACGAGCAGTACTTC. Protein product: CASSGAGLYEQYF.

J is TRBJ1-5 and V is TRBV15; D remains ambiguous. The V end lost 0 bases, the J end lost 4 bases, and 4 bases lay between the germline ends. CDR1 and CDR2 (germline): LNHNV, YYDKDF (reference sequence). This CDR3 contains 13 residues. CDR3 loop: CATSRDLNQPQHF. For the CDR3, the DNA is TGTGCCACCAGCAGAGACTTGAATCAGCCCCAGCATTTT.

Points on this clone: Other DNA variants within this sample encode the same CDR3. The chain recombines TRBV7-2 with TRBJ1-1, with a tentative D call TRBD1 (5 bases). Trimming removed 0 bases at V and 1 base at J, with 9 bases between. CDR1 and CDR2 from the germline V gene are SGHTA and FQGNSA. The CDR3 sequence is 15 residues long. This chain's CDR3 is CASSLASGGNTEAFF. The CDR3 DNA reads as TGTGCCAGCAGCTTAGCCAGCGGGGGGAACACTGAAGCTTTCTTT.

The chain is built from TRBV13 and TRBJ1-4; no reliable D call. The CDR3 extends over 18 amino acids. CDR1 and CDR2 (germline): PRHDT, FYEKMQ (reference sequence). The V end was cut by 0 bases, the J end by 3 bases, with 17 bases between. Written as DNA, the CDR3 is TGTGCCAGCAGCTTAGGCCTAGGTGGTTTTATGGCTAATGAAAAACTGTTTTTT. Amino acids: CASSLGLGGFMANEKLFF.